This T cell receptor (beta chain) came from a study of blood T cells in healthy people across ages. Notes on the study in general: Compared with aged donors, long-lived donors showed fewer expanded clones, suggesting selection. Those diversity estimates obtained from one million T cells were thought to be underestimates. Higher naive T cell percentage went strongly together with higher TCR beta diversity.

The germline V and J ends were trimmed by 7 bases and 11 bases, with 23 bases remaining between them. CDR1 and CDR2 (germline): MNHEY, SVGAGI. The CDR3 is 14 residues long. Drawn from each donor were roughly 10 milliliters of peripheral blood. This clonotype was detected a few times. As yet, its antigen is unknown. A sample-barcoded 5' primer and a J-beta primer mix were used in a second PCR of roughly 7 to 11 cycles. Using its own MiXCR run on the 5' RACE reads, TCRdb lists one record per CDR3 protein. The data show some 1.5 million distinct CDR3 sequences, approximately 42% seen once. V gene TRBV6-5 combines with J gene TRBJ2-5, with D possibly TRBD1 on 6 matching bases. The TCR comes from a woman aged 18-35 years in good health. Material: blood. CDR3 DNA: TGTGCCAGCATGGCACAGGGTTCATACAATGAGCAGTACTTC. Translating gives CASMAQGSYNEQYF.